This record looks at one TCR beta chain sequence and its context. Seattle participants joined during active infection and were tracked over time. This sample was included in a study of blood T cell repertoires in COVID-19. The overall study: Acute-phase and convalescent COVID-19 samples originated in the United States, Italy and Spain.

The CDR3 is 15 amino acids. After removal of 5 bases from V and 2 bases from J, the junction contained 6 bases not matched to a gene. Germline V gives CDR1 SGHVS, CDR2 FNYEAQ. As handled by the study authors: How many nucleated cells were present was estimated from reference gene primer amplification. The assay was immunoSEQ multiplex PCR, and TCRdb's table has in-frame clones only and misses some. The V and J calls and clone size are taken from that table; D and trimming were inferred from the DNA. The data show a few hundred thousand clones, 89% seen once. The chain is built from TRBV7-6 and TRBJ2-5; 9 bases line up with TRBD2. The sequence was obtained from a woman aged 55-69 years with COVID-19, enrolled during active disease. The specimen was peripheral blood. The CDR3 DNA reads TGTGCCAGCAGCCTCGGTGGACTAGCGCAAGAGACCCAGTACTTC. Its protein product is CASSLGGLAQETQYF.